This T cell receptor (beta chain) was recorded in a study of Tregs in tolerant kidney transplant recipients. As to this clone: Its specificity is not known.

The repertoire was sequenced with immunoSEQ multiplex PCR; TCRdb's copy has only in-frame clones and lacks some. Of about 4,800 clones detected, 40% appear once; the ten largest clones hold 5% to 7.5%. Trimming pared 5 bases from V and 5 bases from J, leaving 12 bases between. This CDR3 comprises 13 residues. CDR1 and CDR2 (germline): SEHNR, FQNEAQ (reference sequence). V gene TRBV7-9 combines with J gene TRBJ1-1; D gene ambiguous. The sample was CD8+ T cells from blood cultured with allogeneic cells. The receptor comes from a human donor in good health. The DNA of the CDR3 is TGTGCCAGCAGCCAAATAGGAGGGACTGAAGCTTTCTTT. It translates to CASSQIGGTEAFF. Full variable domain (remainder filled in from reference TRBV7-9 and TRBJ1-1): DTGVSQNPRHKITKRGQNVTFRCDPISEHNRLYWYRQTLGQGPEFLTYFQNEAQLEKSRLLSDRFSAERPKGSFSTLEIQRTEQGDSAMYLCASSQIGGTEAFFGQGTRLTVV.